This T cell receptor (beta chain) appears in the sequencing data of a study of beta chain features in type 1 diabetes. The CDR3 has 13 amino acids. Unmatched junction bases numbered 7, after V lost 8 bases and J lost 7 bases. Germline V gene lookup returns CDR1 MNHEY and CDR2 SVGAGI. To note about this clone: No antigen is known for it.

Reverse transcription of all isolated RNA meant that expressed TCRB transcripts were sequenced. TCRdb's table, derived via immunoSEQ multiplex PCR, lists solely in-frame clones and lacks some. Counted here are roughly 140,000 clones, about a tenth occurring once; the ten biggest clones make up 0.4% to 0.55%. Study conclusions and caveats: Shorter TCRB CDR3s, moderately but significantly so, were found in Type 1 diabetes patients in all four CD4+ subsets. The study left unresolved whether HLA type influences TCRB rearrangement.

This chain links TRBV6-5 with TRBJ2-1; TRBD1 matches 8 bases. The clonotype was recovered from a man aged 25 to 40 with type 1 diabetes. Sequencing was performed on central memory CD4+ T cells from blood. Written as DNA, the CDR3 is TGTGCCAGCGGGCGACAGGGGTGGAATGAGCAGTTCTTC. Its protein is CASGRQGWNEQFF.